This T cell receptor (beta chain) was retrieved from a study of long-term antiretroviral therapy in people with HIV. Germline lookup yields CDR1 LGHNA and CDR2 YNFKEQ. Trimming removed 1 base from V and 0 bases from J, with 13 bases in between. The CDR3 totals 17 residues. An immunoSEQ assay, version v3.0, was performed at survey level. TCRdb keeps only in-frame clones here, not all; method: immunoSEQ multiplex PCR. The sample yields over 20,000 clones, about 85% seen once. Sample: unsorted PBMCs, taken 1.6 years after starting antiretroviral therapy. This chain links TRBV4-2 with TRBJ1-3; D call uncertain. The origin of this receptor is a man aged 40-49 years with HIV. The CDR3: CASSQVIGRYSGNTIYF. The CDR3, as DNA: TGTGCCAGCAGCCAAGTTATTGGCAGATACTCTGGAAACACCATATATTTT.